This TCR beta chain is from a study of T cells in Graves' hyperthyroidism and ophthalmopathy. The study, taken as a whole, reports: The model forecast ophthalmopathy, anticipating it by a median around 6.5 months before onset.

This clonotype has ten or more counts. Its antigen is still unknown. What was amplified from RNA transcripts were TCR beta CDR3 regions. The study used the HTBI primer set for a first-round RT-PCR of the TCR CDR3. MiXCR was run by TCRdb on the multiplex PCR reads, yielding one entry per CDR3 protein. This table holds over 500,000 distinct CDR3 sequences, 40% to 55% found once. Germline V gene data show CDR1 as LNHDA and CDR2 as SQIVND (reference sequence). This CDR3 comprises 15 residues. The germline V and J ends were trimmed by 5 bases and 4 bases, with 15 bases remaining between them. This clonotype was sampled from an adult woman with Graves' disease, either hyperthyroidism or ophthalmopathy (not recorded which). The sequencing input was peripheral blood or thyroid tissue (not recorded which). V gene TRBV19 combines with J gene TRBJ1-5; TRBD1 is a possible D gene (6 bases). The CDR3 coding sequence is TGTGCCAGTAGTCCCACCGGGACAACGAATCAGCCCCAGCATTTT. Translating gives CASSPTGTTNQPQHF.